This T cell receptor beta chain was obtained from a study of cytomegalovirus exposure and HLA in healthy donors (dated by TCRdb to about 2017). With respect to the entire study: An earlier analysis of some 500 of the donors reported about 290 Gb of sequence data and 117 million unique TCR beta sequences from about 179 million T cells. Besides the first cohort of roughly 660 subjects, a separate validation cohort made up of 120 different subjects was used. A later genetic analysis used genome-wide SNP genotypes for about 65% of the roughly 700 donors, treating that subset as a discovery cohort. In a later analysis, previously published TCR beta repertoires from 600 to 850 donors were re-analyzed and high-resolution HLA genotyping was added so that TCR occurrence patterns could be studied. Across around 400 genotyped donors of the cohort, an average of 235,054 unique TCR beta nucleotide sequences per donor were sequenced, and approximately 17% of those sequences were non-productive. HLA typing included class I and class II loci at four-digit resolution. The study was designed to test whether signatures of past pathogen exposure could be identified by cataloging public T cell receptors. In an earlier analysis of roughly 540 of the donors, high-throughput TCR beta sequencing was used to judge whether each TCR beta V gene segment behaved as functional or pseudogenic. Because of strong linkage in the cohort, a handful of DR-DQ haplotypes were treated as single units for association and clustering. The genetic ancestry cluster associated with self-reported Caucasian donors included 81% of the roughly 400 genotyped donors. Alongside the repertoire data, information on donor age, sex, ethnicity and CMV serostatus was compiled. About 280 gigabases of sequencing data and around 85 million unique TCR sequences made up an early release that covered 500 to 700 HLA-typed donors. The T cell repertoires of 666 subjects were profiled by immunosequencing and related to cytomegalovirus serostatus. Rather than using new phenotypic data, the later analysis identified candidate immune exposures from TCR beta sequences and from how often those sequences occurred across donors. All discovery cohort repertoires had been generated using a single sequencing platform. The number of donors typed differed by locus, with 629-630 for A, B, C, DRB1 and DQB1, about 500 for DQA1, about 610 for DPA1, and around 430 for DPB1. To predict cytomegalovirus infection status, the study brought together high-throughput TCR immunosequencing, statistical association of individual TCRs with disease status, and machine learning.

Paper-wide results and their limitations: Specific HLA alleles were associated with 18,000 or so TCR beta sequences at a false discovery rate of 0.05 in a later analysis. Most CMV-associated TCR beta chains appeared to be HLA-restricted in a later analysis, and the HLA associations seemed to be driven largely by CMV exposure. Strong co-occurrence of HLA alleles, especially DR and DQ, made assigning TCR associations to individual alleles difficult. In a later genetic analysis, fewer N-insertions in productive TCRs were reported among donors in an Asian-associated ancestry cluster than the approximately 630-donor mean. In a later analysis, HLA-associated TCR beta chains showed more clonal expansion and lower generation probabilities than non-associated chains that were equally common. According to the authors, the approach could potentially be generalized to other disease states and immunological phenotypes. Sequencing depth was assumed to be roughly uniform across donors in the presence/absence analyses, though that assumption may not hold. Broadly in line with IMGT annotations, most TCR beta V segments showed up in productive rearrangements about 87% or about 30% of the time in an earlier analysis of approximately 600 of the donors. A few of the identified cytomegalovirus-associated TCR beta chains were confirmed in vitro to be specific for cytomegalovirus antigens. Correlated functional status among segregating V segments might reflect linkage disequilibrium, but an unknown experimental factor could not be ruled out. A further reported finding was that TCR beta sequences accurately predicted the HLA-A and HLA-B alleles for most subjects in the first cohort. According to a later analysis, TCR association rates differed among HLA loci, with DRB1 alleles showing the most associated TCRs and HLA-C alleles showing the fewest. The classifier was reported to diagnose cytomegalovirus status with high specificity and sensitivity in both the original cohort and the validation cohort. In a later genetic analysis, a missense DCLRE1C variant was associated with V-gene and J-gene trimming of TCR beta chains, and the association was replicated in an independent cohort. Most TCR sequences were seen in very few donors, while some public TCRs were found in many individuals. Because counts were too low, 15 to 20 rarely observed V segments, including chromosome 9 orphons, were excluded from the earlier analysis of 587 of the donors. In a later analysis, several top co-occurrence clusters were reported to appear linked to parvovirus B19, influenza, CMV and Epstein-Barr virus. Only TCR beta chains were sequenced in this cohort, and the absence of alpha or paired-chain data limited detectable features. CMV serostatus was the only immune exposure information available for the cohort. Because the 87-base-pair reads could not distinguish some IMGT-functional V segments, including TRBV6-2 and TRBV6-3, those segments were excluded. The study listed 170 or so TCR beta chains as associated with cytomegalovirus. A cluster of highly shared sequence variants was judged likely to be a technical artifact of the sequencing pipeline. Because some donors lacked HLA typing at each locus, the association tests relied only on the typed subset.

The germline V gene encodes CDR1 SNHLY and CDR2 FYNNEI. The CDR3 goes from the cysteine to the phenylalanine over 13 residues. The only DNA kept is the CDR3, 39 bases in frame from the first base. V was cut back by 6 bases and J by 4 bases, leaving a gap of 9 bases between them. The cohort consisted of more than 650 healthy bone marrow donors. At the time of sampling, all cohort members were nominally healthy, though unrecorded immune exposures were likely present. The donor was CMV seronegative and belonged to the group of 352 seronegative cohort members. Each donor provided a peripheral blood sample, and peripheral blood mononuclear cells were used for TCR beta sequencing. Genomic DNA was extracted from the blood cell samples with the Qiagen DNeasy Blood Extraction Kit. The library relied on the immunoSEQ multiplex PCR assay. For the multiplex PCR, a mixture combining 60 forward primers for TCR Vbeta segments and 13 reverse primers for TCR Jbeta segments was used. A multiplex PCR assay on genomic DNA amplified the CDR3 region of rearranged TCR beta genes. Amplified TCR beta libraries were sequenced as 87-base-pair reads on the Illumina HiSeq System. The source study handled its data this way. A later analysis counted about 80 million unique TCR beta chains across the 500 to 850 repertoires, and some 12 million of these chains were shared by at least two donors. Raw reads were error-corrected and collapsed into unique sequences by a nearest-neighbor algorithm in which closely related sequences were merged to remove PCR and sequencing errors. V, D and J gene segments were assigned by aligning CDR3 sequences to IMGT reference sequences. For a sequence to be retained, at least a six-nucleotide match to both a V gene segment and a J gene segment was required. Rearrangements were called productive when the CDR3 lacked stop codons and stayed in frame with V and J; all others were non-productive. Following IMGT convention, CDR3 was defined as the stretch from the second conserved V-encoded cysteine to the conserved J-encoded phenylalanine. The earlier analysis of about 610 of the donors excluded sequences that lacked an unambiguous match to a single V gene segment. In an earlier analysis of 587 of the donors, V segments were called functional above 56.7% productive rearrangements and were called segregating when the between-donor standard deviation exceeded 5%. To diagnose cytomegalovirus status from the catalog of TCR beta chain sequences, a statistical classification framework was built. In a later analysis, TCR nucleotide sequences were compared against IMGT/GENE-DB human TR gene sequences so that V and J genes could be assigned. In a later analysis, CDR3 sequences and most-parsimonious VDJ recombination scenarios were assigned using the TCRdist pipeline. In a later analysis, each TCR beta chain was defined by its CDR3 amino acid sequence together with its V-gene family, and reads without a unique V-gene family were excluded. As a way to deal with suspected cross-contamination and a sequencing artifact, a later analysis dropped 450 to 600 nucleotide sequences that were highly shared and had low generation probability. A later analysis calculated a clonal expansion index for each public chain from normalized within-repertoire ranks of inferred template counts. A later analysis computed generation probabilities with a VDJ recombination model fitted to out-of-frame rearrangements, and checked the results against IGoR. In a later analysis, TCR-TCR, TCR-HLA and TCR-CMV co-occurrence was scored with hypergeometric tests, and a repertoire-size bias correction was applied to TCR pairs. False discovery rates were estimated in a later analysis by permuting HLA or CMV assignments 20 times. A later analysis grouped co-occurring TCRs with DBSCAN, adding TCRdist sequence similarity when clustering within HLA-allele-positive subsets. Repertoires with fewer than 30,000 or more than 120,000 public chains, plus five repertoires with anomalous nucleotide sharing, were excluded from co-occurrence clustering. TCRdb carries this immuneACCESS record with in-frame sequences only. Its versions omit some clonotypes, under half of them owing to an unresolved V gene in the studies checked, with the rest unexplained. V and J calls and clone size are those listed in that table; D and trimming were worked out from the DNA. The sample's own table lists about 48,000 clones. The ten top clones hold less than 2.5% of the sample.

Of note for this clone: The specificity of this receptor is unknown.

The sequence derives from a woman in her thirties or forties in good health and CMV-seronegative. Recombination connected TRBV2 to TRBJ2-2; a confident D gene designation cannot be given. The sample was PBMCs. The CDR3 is CASSRTATGELFF. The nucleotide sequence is TGTGCCAGCAGCAGAACAGCCACCGGGGAGCTGTTTTTT.